The clone carrying this TCR beta chain was picked up a small number of times. Its target is not known. The sample originates from a study of T cell repertoires in cytomegalovirus infection. TCRdb itself ran the reads through MiXCR, one entry per CDR3 protein. This sample has around 500,000 distinct CDR3 sequences, with roughly 43% found just once. The V gene end was trimmed by 5 bases and the J gene end by 9 bases; junction bases not matched to a gene: 8. The V gene's germline CDR1 is SGHVS and CDR2 FQNEAQ. There are 13 residues in the CDR3. V is TRBV7-8 and J is TRBJ2-7; 9 positions match TRBD1. Sequenced material: cultured PBMCs, taken from culture after CMV antigen stimulation. This sequence originates from a human donor in good health (CMV status not recorded). Some clones in this sample may be carry-over from other donors' samples. The CDR3, as DNA: TGTGCCAGCAGCCTCGGGACAGGGCGGGGGCAGTACTTC. The encoded protein is CASSLGTGRGQYF.